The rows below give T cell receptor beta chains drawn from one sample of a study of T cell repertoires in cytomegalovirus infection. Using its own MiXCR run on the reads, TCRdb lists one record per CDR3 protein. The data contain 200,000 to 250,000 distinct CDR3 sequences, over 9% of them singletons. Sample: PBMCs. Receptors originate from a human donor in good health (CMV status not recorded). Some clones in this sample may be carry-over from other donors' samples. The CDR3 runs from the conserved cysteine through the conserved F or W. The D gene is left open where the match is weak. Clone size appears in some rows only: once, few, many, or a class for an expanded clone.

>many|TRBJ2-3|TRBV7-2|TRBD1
TGTGCCAGCAGCTCGGACAGGGTTTCAGATACGCAGTATTTT
CASSSDRVSDTQYF
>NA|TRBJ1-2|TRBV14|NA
TGTGCCAGCAGCCAAGGCCCGCGGGGCTACACCTTC
CASSQGPRGYTF
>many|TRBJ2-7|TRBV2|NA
TGTGCCAGCACCCGGAATGGGGGTTCCGAGCAGTACTTC
CASTRNGGSEQYF
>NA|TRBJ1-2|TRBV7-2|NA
TGTGCCAGCAGCTTGAATGTTAGGACTGGCTACACCTTC
CASSLNVRTGYTF
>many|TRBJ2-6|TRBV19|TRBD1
TGTGCCAGTAGTACCCCCCCACAGGGGTCCGGGGCCAACGTCCTGACTTTC
CASSTPPQGSGANVLTF
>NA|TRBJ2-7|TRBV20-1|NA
TGCAGTGCTAGAGATAAGGGCGGGTTCTACGAGCAGTACTTC
CSARDKGGFYEQYF
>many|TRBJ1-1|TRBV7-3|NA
TGTGCCAGCAGCTGGGACGGGAACACTGAAGCTTTCTTT
CASSWDGNTEAFF
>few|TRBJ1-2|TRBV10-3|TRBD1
TGTGCCATCAGTGAGTCCGGACAGGTGGAAGGGGGCTACACCTTC
CAISESGQVEGGYTF
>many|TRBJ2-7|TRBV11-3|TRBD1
TGTGCCAGCAGCCCTACCAGGGGGATGGACGAGCAGTACTTC
CASSPTRGMDEQYF
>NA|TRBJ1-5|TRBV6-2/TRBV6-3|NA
TGTGCCAGCAGTTACGGGGCAATCAATCAGCCCCAGCATTTT
CASSYGAINQPQHF
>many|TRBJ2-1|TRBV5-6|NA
TGTGCCAGCAGCTTGTTCCGCCAGATCAGCAATGAGCAGTTCTTC
CASSLFRQISNEQFF
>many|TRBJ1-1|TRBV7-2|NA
TGTGCCAGCAGCGTTAGGGACGGGAACACTGAAGCTTTCTTT
CASSVRDGNTEAFF
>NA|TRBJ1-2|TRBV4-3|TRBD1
TGCGCCAGCAGCCAAGATTGGACAGGAGCCCTCTATGGCTACACCTTC
CASSQDWTGALYGYTF
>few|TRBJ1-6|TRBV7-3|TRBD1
TGTGCCAGATTTCGAGACAGGGGTTATTCACCCCTCCACTTT
CARFRDRGYSPLHF
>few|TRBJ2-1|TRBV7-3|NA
TGTGCCAGCAGCTTAACTAGCGGCCATGAGCAGTTCTTC
CASSLTSGHEQFF
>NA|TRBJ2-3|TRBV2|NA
TGTGCCAGCCGGGGCCTCCCAGATACGCAGTATTTT
CASRGLPDTQYF
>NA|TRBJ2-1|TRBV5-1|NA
TGCGCCAGCAGGGTTGCGACAGACAATGAGCAGTTCTTC
CASRVATDNEQFF
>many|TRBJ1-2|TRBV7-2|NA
TGTGCCAGCAGCTTAGCAGACGGTCGGGACTATGGCTACACCTTC
CASSLADGRDYGYTF
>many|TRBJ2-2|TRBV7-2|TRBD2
TGTGCCAGCAGCAAAAGCGGGGGGGACGCCGGGGAGCTGTTTTTT
CASSKSGGDAGELFF
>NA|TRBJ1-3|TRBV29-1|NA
TGCAGCGTTGTGGTAGGGGGTGGATGGAACACCATATATTTT
CSVVVGGGWNTIYF
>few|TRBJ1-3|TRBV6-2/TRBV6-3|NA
TGTGCCAGCAGTTACGGGACGCCACGCCACACCATATATTTT
CASSYGTPRHTIYF
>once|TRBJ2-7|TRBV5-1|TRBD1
TGCGCCAGTATCTTGGACGGACAGGTGTACGAGCAGTACTTC
CASILDGQVYEQYF
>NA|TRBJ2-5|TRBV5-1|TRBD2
TGCGCCAGCAGCTCAACTAGCGATTTTGAGACCCAGTACTTC
CASSSTSDFETQYF
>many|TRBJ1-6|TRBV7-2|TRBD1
TGTGCCAGCAGCTTAGCGCAGACAGGGGGCGTTTCACCCCTCCACTTT
CASSLAQTGGVSPLHF
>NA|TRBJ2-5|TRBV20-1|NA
TGCAGTGCCCACTCCTCGGGGGAAGAGACCCAGTACTTC
CSAHSSGEETQYF
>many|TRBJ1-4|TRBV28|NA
TGTGCCAGCAGTTTTCCAGGGATTGAAAAACTGTTTTTT
CASSFPGIEKLFF
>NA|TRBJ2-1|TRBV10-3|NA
TGTGCCATCAGATTACAGGCATACAATGAGCAGTTCTTC
CAIRLQAYNEQFF
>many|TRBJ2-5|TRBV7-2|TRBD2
TGTGCCAGCAGCTTATGGGCGGGAGGAGAAGAGACCCAGTACTTC
CASSLWAGGEETQYF
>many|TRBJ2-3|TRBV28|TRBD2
TGTGCCGGGGCAAGGGGAGGGACAGATACGCAGTATTTT
CAGARGGTDTQYF
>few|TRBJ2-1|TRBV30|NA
TGTGCCTGGACGAAGGGGATGGACAATGAGCAGTTCTTC
CAWTKGMDNEQFF
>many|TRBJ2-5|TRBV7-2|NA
TGTGCCAGCAGCTTAGCAGGGGAAGGGGAGACCCAGTACTTC
CASSLAGEGETQYF
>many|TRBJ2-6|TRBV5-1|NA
TGCGCCAGCAGACACAGGGAATCGCCTGGGGCCAACGTCCTGACTTTC
CASRHRESPGANVLTF
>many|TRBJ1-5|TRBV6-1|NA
TGTGCCAGCAGTTTCGGCAGGTCGGAGCATTTT
CASSFGRSEHF
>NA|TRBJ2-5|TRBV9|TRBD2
TGTGCCAGCAGCGTAGTGGGCGGAGCGGGGCGGGAGACCCAGTACTTC
CASSVVGGAGRETQYF
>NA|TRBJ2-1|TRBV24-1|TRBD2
TGTGCCACCAGCCCGGGTTCGGCGGGAGGATCCTACAATGAGCAGTTCTTC
CATSPGSAGGSYNEQFF
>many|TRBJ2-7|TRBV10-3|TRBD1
TGTGCCATCAGCGGGACAGGGGAATCCTACGAGCAGTACTTC
CAISGTGESYEQYF
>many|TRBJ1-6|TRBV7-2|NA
TGTGCCAGCAGCTCGGGGGGCAGGGTTGGATCACCCCTCCACTTT
CASSSGGRVGSPLHF
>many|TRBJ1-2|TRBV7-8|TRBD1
TGTGCCAGCAGCTTAAGGACAGGGGGCTTCGATGGCTACACCTTC
CASSLRTGGFDGYTF
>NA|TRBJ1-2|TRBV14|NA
TGTGCCAGCAGCCGAGACCGGGACGGGAGTTATGGCTACACCTTC
CASSRDRDGSYGYTF
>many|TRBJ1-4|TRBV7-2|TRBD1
TGTGCCAGCAGCATCGGACAGGATAATGAAAAACTGTTTTTT
CASSIGQDNEKLFF
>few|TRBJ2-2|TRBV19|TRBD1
TGTGCCAGTAGTATATGGACAGGGTCGCCGAACACCGGGGAGCTGTTTTTT
CASSIWTGSPNTGELFF
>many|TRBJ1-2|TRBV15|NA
TGTGCCACCAGCGCCCGAGGGCTCGGCTATGGCTACACCTTC
CATSARGLGYGYTF
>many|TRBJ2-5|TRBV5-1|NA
TGCGCCAGCAGCTTGACAGGGCCCCAAGAGACCCAGTACTTC
CASSLTGPQETQYF
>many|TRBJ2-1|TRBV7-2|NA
TGTGCCAGCAGCTCCTCCCGAGCGGCCTCCTACAATGAGCAGTTCTTC
CASSSSRAASYNEQFF
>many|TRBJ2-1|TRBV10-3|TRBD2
TGTGCCATCAGTGAAAGGCTAGCGGGGACCCATGAGCAGTTCTTC
CAISERLAGTHEQFF
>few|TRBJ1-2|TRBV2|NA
TGTGCCAGCAGTGATAGTAGGGGTTGGGGCTACACCTTC
CASSDSRGWGYTF
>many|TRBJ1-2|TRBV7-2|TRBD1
TGTGCCAGCAGCTTAGAGGGACAGGTCTATGGCTACACCTTC
CASSLEGQVYGYTF
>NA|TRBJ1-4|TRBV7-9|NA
TGTGCCAGCAGCTTAGGACGGACGCCGCATGAAAAACTGTTTTTT
CASSLGRTPHEKLFF
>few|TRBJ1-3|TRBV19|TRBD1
TGTGCCAGTAGTTTAACCGGGACAGGGGCTGGAAACACCATATATTTT
CASSLTGTGAGNTIYF
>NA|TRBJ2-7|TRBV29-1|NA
TGCAGCGTTGCCCATCTACAGGGACCGTACGAGCAGTACTTC
CSVAHLQGPYEQYF
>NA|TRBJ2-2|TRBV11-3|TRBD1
TGTGCCAGCAGCCCCCTGACAGGGGGCACCGGGGAGCTGTTTTTT
CASSPLTGGTGELFF
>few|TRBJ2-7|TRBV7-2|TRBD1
TGTGCCAGCAGCTTAGCCGTGGGACAGGTCCCCTCCTACGAGCAGTACTTC
CASSLAVGQVPSYEQYF
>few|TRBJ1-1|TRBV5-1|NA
TGCGCCAGCAGCTTGGGAACGGGGGTCATGAACACTGAAGCTTTCTTT
CASSLGTGVMNTEAFF
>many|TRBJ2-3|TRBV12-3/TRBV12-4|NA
TGTGCCAGCAGTCCAATAACAGGGAGAGATACGCAGTATTTT
CASSPITGRDTQYF